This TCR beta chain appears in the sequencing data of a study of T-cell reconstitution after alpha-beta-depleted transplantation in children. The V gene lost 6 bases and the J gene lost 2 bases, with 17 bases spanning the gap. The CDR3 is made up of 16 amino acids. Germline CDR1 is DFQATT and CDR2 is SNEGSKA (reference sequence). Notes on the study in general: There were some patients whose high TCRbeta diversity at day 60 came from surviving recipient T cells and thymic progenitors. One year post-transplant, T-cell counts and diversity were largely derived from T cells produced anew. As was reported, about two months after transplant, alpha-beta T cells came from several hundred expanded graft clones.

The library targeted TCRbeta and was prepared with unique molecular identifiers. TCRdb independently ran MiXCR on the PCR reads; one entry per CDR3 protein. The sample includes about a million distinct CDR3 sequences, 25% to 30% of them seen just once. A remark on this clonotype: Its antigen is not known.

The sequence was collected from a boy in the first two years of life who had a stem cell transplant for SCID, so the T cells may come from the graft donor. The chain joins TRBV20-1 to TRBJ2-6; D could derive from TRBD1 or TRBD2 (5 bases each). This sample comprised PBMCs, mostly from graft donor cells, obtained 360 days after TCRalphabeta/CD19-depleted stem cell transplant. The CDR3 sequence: CSAPEGPVTGANVLTF. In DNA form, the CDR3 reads TGCAGTGCCCCTGAGGGGCCGGTAACTGGGGCCAACGTCCTGACTTTC.